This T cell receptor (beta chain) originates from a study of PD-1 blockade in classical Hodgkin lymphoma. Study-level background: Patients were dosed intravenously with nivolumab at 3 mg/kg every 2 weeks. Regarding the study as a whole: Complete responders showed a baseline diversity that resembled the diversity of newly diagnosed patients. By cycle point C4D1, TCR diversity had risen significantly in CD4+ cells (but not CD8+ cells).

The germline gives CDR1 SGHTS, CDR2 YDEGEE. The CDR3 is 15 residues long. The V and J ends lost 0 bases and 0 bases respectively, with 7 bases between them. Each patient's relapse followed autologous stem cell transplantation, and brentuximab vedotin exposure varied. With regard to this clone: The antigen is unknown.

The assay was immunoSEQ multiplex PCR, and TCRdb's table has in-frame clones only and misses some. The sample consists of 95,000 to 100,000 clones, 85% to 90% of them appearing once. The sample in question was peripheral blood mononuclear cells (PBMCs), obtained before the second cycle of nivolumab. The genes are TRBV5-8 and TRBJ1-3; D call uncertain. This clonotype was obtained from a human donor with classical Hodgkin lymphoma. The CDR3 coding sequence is TGTGCCAGCAGCTTGGCTCTAAGCTCTGGAAACACCATATATTTT. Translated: CASSLALSSGNTIYF.